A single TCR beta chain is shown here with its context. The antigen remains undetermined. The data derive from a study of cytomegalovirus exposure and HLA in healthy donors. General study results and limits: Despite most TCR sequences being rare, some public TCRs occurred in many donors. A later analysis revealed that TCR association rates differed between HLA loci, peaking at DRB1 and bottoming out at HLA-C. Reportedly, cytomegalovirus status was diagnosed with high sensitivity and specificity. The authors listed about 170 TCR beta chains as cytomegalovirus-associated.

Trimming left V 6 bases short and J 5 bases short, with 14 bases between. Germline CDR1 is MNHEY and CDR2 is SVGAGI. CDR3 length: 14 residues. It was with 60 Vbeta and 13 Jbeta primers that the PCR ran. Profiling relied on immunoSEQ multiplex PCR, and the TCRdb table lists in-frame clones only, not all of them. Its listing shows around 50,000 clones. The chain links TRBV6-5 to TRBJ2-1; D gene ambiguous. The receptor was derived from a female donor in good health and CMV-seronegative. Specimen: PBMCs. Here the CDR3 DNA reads TGTGCCAGCAGCCCACGGTCTCTCCACAATGAGCAGTTCTTC. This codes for CASSPRSLHNEQFF.